This T cell receptor beta chain came from a study of cytomegalovirus exposure and HLA in healthy donors. For the study at large: Researchers found that about 82% of 398 genotyped donors fell within the Caucasian-associated ancestry cluster.

In regard to this clone: Its antigen is still unknown. Its ends do not fully match the called genes, so a read error is possible. Other DNA variants within this sample encode the same CDR3.

This CDR3 is 14 amino acids long. Looked up from germline, CDR1 is SGHVS and CDR2 is FNYEAQ. Researchers ran the PCR with 60 Vbeta and 13 Jbeta primers. Assay used: immunoSEQ multiplex PCR; TCRdb lists only in-frame clones, some missing. The sample holds over 100,000 clones, over 60% seen once. Overall study findings and caveats: On later analysis, the bulk of CMV-associated TCR beta chains appeared to be HLA-restricted.

This clonotype was obtained from a woman between 25 and 40 years old in good health and CMV-seronegative. V gene TRBV7-6 combines with J gene TRBJ1-1, with D unclear. Sequencing input: PBMCs. CDR3 amino acids: CASSFYGRDTEAFF. In DNA form, the CDR3 reads TGTGCTAGCAGCTTCTACGGCCGGGACACTGAAGCTTTCTTT.